This T cell receptor (beta chain) was sequenced for a study of metastatic and nonmetastatic thyroid tumors. Patients had received no treatment of any kind before thyroid surgery. MiXCR reprocessed the PCR reads for TCRdb. Of over 30,000 clones listed, about a fifth are singletons. The length of the CDR3 is 14 residues. Germline CDR1 and CDR2: DFQATT and SNEGSKA (reference sequence). Trimming cost V 1 base and J 3 bases; bases outside gene matches: 0. Sample: tumor tissue. The TCR originated in a male donor with papillary thyroid cancer or a benign thyroid nodule (not recorded which). Some clones in this sample may be carry-over from other donors' samples. The rearrangement links TRBV20-1 to TRBJ2-2; TRBD1 matches at 9 bases. The CDR3 DNA is TGCAGTGCTAGAGGGACAGGGGACACCGGGGAGCTGTTTTTT. As protein: CSARGTGDTGELFF.